A selection of T cell receptor beta chains follows, all from one sample in a study of T cells in Graves' hyperthyroidism and ophthalmopathy. TCRdb reprocessed the multiplex PCR reads with MiXCR, giving one entry per CDR3 protein. The sample has under 550,000 distinct CDR3 sequences, nearly 20% seen once. The sequencing input was blood. The source of these receptors is a middle-aged man with Graves' ophthalmopathy. Both conserved end residues are part of each CDR3. Each record gives: V gene, J gene, clone size, D gene, CDR3 DNA, CDR3 protein. A D gene is named only where the DNA matches it firmly. Not all rows give a size; the values are once, few, many and, for expanded clones, a class.

>TRBV4-2|TRBJ2-7|-|TRBD2
TGTGCCAGCAGCGCGGGACTAGCCCTCCACGAGCAGTACTTC
CASSAGLALHEQYF
>TRBV29-1|TRBJ1-2|-|TRBD1
TGCAGCGTCACGGACAGGGCGAGGGATGGCTACACCTTC
CSVTDRARDGYTF
>TRBV20-1|TRBJ2-7|many|-
TGCAGTGCTAGAGGGCTAGCTTACCACGAGCAGTACTTC
CSARGLAYHEQYF
>TRBV18|TRBJ2-7|many|TRBD1
TGTGCCAGCTCTCAACAGGGGGTCAACGAGCAGTACTTC
CASSQQGVNEQYF
>TRBV4-3|TRBJ2-7|few|-
TGCGCCAGCAGCCAAGATTGGAGGGGCTCCTACGAGCAGTACTTC
CASSQDWRGSYEQYF
>TRBV4-1|TRBJ2-7|-|-
TGCGCCAGCAGCCTTCAAACAGGGTTGCACGAGCAGTACTTC
CASSLQTGLHEQYF
>TRBV20-1|TRBJ1-6|-|-
TGCAGTGCTAGAGATGGGGATACAGAATATTCACCCCTCCACTTT
CSARDGDTEYSPLHF
>TRBV4-1|TRBJ1-1|few|-
TGCGCCAGCAGCCACCCCATGAGGACTGAAGCTTTCTTT
CASSHPMRTEAFF
>TRBV30|TRBJ1-1|few|-
TGTGCCTGGGAAAAGACAGAGAACACTGAAGCTTTCTTT
CAWEKTENTEAFF
>TRBV5-1|TRBJ2-7|few|-
TGCGCCGGCAGCTTGAAAGGTACGGGGGCCTACGAGCAGTACTTC
CAGSLKGTGAYEQYF
>TRBV15|TRBJ2-2|few|TRBD1
TGTGCCACCAGCAGAGTATGGGACAGGGGTGGTACCGGGGAGCTGTTTTTT
CATSRVWDRGGTGELFF
>TRBV29-1|TRBJ2-7|few|TRBD1
TGCAGCGTTGAAGATCGCACAGGGGCCTACGAGCAGTACTTC
CSVEDRTGAYEQYF
>TRBV7-2|TRBJ2-7|many|TRBD2
TGTGCCAGCAGCTATACACTAGCGGGAGGGGCCTCAGCCTACGAGCAGTACTTC
CASSYTLAGGASAYEQYF